This T cell receptor beta chain originates from a study of response to subunit inactivated influenza vaccine. The germline V gene has CDR1 WSHSY and CDR2 SAAADI. The ends were cut back, 0 bases at V and 5 bases at J, with 10 bases in the middle. The CDR3 loop spans 14 amino acids. In TCRdb, the RT-PCR reads were re-called with MiXCR into one record per CDR3 protein. Counted here are roughly 630,000 distinct CDR3 sequences, roughly 15% occurring once; the ten biggest clones make up around 7.6%. Specimen: PBMCs from blood, collected 14 days before vaccination. The TCR was taken from a man aged 50 to 59 who received an inactivated influenza vaccine. The chain is built from TRBV10-2 and TRBJ2-5; maybe TRBD2 (5 bases). In DNA form, the CDR3 reads TGCGCCAGCAGTGAGTCGCTTGGCGGGGAGACCCAGTACTTC. It translates to CASSESLGGETQYF.